Given below is one T cell receptor (beta chain) in context. This entry comes from a study of blood T cell repertoires in COVID-19. Study details: Both acute and convalescent COVID-19 samples were obtained from the United States, Italy and Spain. Nucleic acid was either cDNA or gDNA, and it came from T cells, B-cell-depleted T cells, or PBMCs.

Original data processing: Amplification from reference gene primers served as the basis for estimated nucleated cell counts. Measured with immunoSEQ multiplex PCR; TCRdb has only the in-frame clones, and not every one. That table is the source of V, J and clone size, and D and trimming were worked out from the DNA. The table has 95,000 to 100,000 clones, 90% to 95% seen once. The CDR3 contains 15 residues. CDR1 is MNHEY and CDR2 is SVGAGI in the germline V gene. With 0 bases clipped from V and 1 base from J, the junction kept 3 bases outside the gene matches. The chain links TRBV6-5 to TRBJ2-7; the match to TRBD1 covers 7 bases. The clonotype originates from a man between 45 and 60 years old with acute or convalescent COVID-19. Source material: peripheral blood. This CDR3 is CASSYSSRGSYEQYF. CDR3 DNA sequence: TGTGCCAGCAGTTACTCAAGCAGGGGGTCCTACGAGCAGTACTTC.